This TCR beta chain was observed in a study of T cell repertoires in aging, cancer and after chemotherapy. Across the whole study: Patients with glioblastoma brain tumors were sampled before and after temozolomide-based therapy.

Trimming took 5 bases from V and 9 from J; bases not matched to a gene: 10. The CDR3 is made up of 15 amino acids. Rearranged V-D-J TRB sequences were amplified with a mixed TRB-A/B primer pool. One entry per CDR3 protein, called by TCRdb with MiXCR from the multiplex PCR reads. The profile shows 1,000 to 1,500 distinct CDR3 sequences, around 21% of them singletons. Study results and caveats: In healthy donors, age-related TCR diversity loss mainly reflected lost richness. Across the chemotherapy interval, each cancer cohort showed higher median generation probability, suggesting thymic rebound. Age-matched healthy donors had significantly more diverse, less clonal blood TCR repertoires than untreated cancer patients.

Amplification of TCR beta used genomic DNA extracted from peripheral blood. In its sample, this clonotype ranks as medium-sized (0.01 to 0.1%). The target antigen is unknown. The clonotype was recovered from a human donor with a solid tumor. The sequenced sample was blood. This rearrangement joins TRBV12-3 or TRBV12-4 to TRBJ2-1; 10 bases line up with TRBD1. DNA of the CDR3: TGTGCCAGCAGTCCCCGGGACAGGGGTCTGGTTGAGCAGTTCTTC. It yields the protein CASSPRDRGLVEQFF.